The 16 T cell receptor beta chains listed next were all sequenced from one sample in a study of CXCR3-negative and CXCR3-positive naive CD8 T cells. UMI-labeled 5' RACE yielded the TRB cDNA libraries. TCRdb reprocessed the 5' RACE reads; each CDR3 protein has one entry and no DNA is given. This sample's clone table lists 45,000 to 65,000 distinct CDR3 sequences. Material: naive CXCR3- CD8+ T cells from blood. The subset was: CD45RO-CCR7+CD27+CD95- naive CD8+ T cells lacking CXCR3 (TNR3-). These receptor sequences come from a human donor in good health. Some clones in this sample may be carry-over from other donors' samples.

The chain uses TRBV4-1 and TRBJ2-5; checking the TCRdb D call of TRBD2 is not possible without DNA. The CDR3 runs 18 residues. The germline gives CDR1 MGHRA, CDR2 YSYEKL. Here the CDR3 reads CASSQALAGGPRDETQYF.

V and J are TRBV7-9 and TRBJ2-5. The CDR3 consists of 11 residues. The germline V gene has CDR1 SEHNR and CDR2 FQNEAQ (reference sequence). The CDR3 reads CASSSWETQYF.

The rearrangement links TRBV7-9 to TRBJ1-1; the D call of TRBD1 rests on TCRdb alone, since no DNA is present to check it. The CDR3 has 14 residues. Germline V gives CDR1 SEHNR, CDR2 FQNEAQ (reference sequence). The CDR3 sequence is CASSPGDLSTEAFF.

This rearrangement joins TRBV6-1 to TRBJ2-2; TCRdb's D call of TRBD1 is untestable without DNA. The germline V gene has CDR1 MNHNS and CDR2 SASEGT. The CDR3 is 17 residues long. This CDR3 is CASSEAYQGAASGELFF.

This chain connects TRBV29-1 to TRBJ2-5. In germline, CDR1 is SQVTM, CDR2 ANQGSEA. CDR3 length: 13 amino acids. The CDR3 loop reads CSVDDSLNETQYF.

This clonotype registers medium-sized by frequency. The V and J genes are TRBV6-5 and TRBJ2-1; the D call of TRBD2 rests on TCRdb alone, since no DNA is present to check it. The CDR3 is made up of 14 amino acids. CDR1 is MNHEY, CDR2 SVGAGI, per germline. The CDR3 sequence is CASSYEGPRNEQFF.

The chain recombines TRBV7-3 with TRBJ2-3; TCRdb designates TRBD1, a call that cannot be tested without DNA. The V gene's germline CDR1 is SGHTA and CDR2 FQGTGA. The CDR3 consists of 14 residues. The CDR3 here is CASSLKGLADTQYF.

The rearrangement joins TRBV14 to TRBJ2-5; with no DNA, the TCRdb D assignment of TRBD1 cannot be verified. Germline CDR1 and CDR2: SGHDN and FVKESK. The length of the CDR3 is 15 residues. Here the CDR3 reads CASSQISGTEETQYF.

This chain's CDR3 is CASSLYPRGETQYF. V usage is TRBV7-9 and J usage is TRBJ2-5; TCRdb picks TRBD1, but there is no DNA to check that call. The CDR3 runs to 14 residues. Germline-derived CDR1 and CDR2 are SEHNR and FQNEAQ (reference sequence). Together with reference TRBV7-9 and TRBJ2-5, the CDR3 gives the full variable domain: DTGVSQNPRHKITKRGQNVTFRCDPISEHNRLYWYRQTLGQGPEFLTYFQNEAQLEKSRLLSDRFSAERPKGSFSTLEIQRTEQGDSAMYLCASSLYPRGETQYFGPGTRLLVL.

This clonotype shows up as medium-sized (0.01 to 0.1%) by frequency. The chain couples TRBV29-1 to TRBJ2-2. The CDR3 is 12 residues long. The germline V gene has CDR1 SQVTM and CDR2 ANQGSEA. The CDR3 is CSVVADTGELFF.

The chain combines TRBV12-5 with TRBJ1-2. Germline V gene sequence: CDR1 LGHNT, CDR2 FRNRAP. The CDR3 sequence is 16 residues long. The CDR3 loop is CASGSDQGPFGYGYTF.

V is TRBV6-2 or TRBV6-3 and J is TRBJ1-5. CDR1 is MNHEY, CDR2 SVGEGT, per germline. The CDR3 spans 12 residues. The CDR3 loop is CASTPPQGLQHF.

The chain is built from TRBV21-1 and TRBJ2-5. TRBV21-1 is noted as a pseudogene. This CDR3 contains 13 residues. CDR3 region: CASSKAGQETQYF.

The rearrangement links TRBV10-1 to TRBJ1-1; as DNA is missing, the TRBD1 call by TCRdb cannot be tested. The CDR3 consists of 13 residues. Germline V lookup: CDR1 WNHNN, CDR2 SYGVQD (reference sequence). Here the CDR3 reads CASSRVLTGEAFF.

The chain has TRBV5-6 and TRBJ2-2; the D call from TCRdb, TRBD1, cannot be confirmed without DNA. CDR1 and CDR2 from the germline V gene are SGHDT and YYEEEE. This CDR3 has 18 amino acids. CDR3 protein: CASTVRPDRVSNTGELFF.

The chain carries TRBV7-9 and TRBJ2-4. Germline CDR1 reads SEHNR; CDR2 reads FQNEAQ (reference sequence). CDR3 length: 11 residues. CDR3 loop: CASSLANIQYF.